This record concerns one T cell receptor beta chain sequence. CDR3 size: 13 residues. Germline assignment: CDR1 LGHNA and CDR2 YSLEER. V lost 4 bases and J 4 bases, leaving 10 bases between the germline ends. The data belong to a study of blood T cell repertoires in COVID-19. Clones were read by immunoSEQ multiplex PCR, and TCRdb kept only the in-frame ones, dropping some. Of 120,000 to 150,000 clones in the sample, just under 90% are singletons; the top ten hold 9.5% to 11%. The sample was peripheral blood. This chain connects TRBV4-3 to TRBJ1-2; TRBD1 is a possible D gene (5 bases). The clonotype was recovered from a woman of 80 years or more with acute or convalescent COVID-19. CDR3 nucleotides: TGCGCCAGCAGCCGCGGACACGGCTATGGCTACACCTTC. Translated: CASSRGHGYGYTF.